These T cell receptor beta chains were read from a single sample in a study of T cells in Graves' hyperthyroidism and ophthalmopathy. TCRdb ran MiXCR on the multiplex PCR reads and lists one entry per CDR3 protein. The sample yields a few hundred thousand distinct CDR3 sequences, about 20% seen once. Material: blood. These receptors were collected from a woman aged 70-85 years with Graves' ophthalmopathy. Both conserved end residues are part of each CDR3. D genes are given only for firm matches. A clone size is listed for some rows: how often the clone was seen (once, few, many), or a class if it is expanded.

v_call,clone_size,j_call,d_call,cdr3_aa,cdr3_nt
TRBV19,many,TRBJ2-1,TRBD2,CASSSAGDNEQFF,TGTGCCAGTAGTTCCGCGGGAGACAATGAGCAGTTCTTC
TRBV28,few,TRBJ2-7,NA,CASSFTPREQYF,TGTGCCAGCAGTTTCACACCCCGAGAGCAGTACTTC
TRBV15,NA,TRBJ2-5,NA,CATSRDQSETQYF,TGTGCCACCAGCAGAGATCAGTCCGAGACCCAGTACTTC
TRBV12-3/TRBV12-4,many,TRBJ2-5,NA,CASQRGLKYQETQYF,TGTGCCAGCCAACGGGGGCTAAAGTACCAAGAGACCCAGTACTTC
TRBV18,NA,TRBJ1-2,TRBD1,CASSLRDSVNYGYTF,TGTGCCAGCTCACTACGGGACAGCGTTAACTATGGCTACACCTTC
TRBV6-1,many,TRBJ1-5,NA,CASSEFNSNQPQHF,TGTGCCAGCAGTGAATTTAATAGCAATCAGCCCCAGCATTTT
TRBV5-1,few,TRBJ1-3,TRBD1,CASSPGQGLGNTIYF,TGCGCCAGCAGCCCGGGACAGGGGCTAGGAAACACCATATATTTT
TRBV6-5,NA,TRBJ2-1,TRBD2,CASSYRLAGGPRNEQFF,TGTGCCAGCAGTTACCGACTAGCGGGAGGGCCCCGCAATGAGCAGTTCTTC
TRBV15,few,TRBJ2-7,NA,CATSRTGAGDEQYF,TGTGCCACCAGCAGGACAGGAGCCGGGGACGAGCAGTACTTC
TRBV11-2,few,TRBJ2-3,TRBD2,CASSQLAGRGTDTQYF,TGTGCCAGCAGCCAATTAGCGGGGAGGGGCACAGATACGCAGTATTTT
TRBV12-3/TRBV12-4,few,TRBJ2-3,TRBD2,CASSPGLAELGDTQYF,TGTGCCAGCAGCCCGGGACTAGCGGAACTAGGGGATACGCAGTATTTT
TRBV18,NA,TRBJ2-7,NA,CASSSVLGSYEQYF,TGTGCCAGCTCAAGCGTGTTAGGATCCTACGAGCAGTACTTC
TRBV28,NA,TRBJ2-3,NA,CASRKRNYKGTDTQYF,TGTGCCAGCAGGAAGAGGAATTACAAGGGCACAGATACGCAGTATTTT
TRBV5-1,NA,TRBJ2-4,NA,CASSLEPRAKNIQYF,TGCGCCAGCAGCTTGGAGCCGAGGGCCAAAAACATTCAGTACTTC
TRBV7-3,NA,TRBJ2-7,NA,CASSQGLGRATYEQYF,TGTGCCAGCAGCCAGGGTTTAGGACGCGCGACCTACGAGCAGTACTTC
TRBV20-1,few,TRBJ2-1,TRBD1,CSARGDRGSSYNEQFF,TGCAGTGCTAGAGGAGACAGGGGGTCGTCCTACAATGAGCAGTTCTTC
TRBV24-1,NA,TRBJ2-1,TRBD1,CATSDWTTGHNEQFF,TGTGCCACCAGTGATTGGACGACAGGGCACAATGAGCAGTTCTTC
TRBV6-5,few,TRBJ2-2,NA,CASSYSILTGELFF,TGTGCCAGCAGTTACTCGATCCTCACCGGGGAGCTGTTTTTT
TRBV4-3,few,TRBJ2-7,TRBD2,CASSQSLAGVGEQYF,TGCGCCAGCAGCCAATCACTAGCGGGAGTGGGGGAGCAGTACTTC
TRBV6-1,NA,TRBJ2-1,TRBD2,CASSEAAGQGLATNEQFF,TGTGCCAGCAGTGAAGCCGCAGGGCAGGGACTAGCGACCAATGAGCAGTTCTTC
TRBV7-2,few,TRBJ2-1,TRBD2,CASSLERGGLVNEQFF,TGTGCCAGCAGCTTAGAGCGGGGAGGGTTGGTGAATGAGCAGTTCTTC
TRBV19,few,TRBJ1-2,NA,CASMGNYGYTF,TGTGCCAGTATGGGGAACTATGGCTACACCTTC
TRBV25-1,few,TRBJ1-4,NA,CASSPAATNEKLFF,TGTGCCAGCAGTCCAGCTGCAACTAATGAAAAACTGTTTTTT
TRBV29-1,few,TRBJ1-2,NA,CSVGKERNYGYTF,TGCAGCGTTGGGAAGGAAAGGAACTATGGCTACACCTTC
TRBV7-9,NA,TRBJ2-7,NA,CASSLDSNEQYF,TGTGCCAGCAGCTTGGACTCCAACGAGCAGTACTTC
TRBV5-1,NA,TRBJ2-1,NA,CASRLNRVRGEQFF,TGCGCCAGCAGACTAAACAGGGTCCGGGGTGAGCAGTTCTTC
TRBV20-1,NA,TRBJ2-7,TRBD1,CSAGGWGGTGDYEQYF,TGCAGTGCTGGAGGGTGGGGAGGGACAGGGGATTACGAGCAGTACTTC
TRBV20-1,few,TRBJ2-7,TRBD1,CSAKGTGGGFNEQYF,TGCAGTGCTAAGGGAACAGGGGGCGGGTTTAACGAGCAGTACTTC
TRBV7-7,NA,TRBJ2-7,NA,CASSLETGTLVRYEQYF,TGTGCTAGCAGCTTGGAAACAGGGACACTAGTGCGTTACGAGCAGTACTTC
TRBV20-1,once,TRBJ2-1,TRBD2,CSARDSSTGGSRTEQFF,TGCAGTGCTAGAGATAGTTCGACGGGAGGAAGCCGGACTGAGCAGTTCTTC
TRBV11-2,NA,TRBJ2-7,TRBD2,CASSRTSGSTLSSYEQYF,TGTGCCAGCAGCCGGACTAGCGGGAGTACCCTAAGCTCCTACGAGCAGTACTTC
TRBV3-1,few,TRBJ2-1,TRBD2,CASSPSAGDSFF,TGTGCCAGCAGCCCCTCCGCGGGAGATTCGTTCTTC
TRBV7-9,NA,TRBJ2-1,TRBD2,CASSRPGLAGNEQFF,TGTGCCAGCAGTCGTCCGGGACTAGCGGGGAATGAGCAGTTCTTC
TRBV9,NA,TRBJ2-5,TRBD2,CASSTSGSYQETQYF,TGTGCCAGCAGCACTAGCGGATCGTACCAAGAGACCCAGTACTTC
TRBV2,NA,TRBJ2-3,NA,CASSEGLRATSTDTQYF,TGTGCCAGCAGTGAGGGGCTCCGGGCCACGAGCACAGATACGCAGTATTTT
TRBV29-1,few,TRBJ2-1,NA,CSVERSSVEQFF,TGCAGCGTTGAAAGGTCCTCCGTGGAGCAGTTCTTC
TRBV5-1,NA,TRBJ1-2,TRBD1,CASSPTPGQGAFSYGYTF,TGCGCCAGCAGCCCAACCCCGGGACAGGGGGCATTTAGCTATGGCTACACCTTC
TRBV6-1,NA,TRBJ1-2,TRBD1,CASSLSQGAGTYGYTF,TGTGCCAGCAGTCTCAGTCAGGGGGCTGGAACCTATGGCTACACCTTC
TRBV30,NA,TRBJ2-1,NA,CAWSRAVTYNEQFF,TGTGCCTGGAGTCGCGCGGTTACCTACAATGAGCAGTTCTTC
TRBV20-1,NA,TRBJ2-7,TRBD1,CSAHRGHEQYF,TGCAGTGCCCACAGGGGGCACGAGCAGTACTTC
TRBV15,NA,TRBJ2-2,NA,CATSRQNTGELFF,TGTGCCACCAGTAGACAGAACACCGGGGAGCTGTTTTTT
TRBV20-1,NA,TRBJ1-6,NA,CSARDTANSPLHF,TGCAGTGCTCGGGACACCGCTAATTCACCCCTCCACTTT
TRBV12-3/TRBV12-4,few,TRBJ2-1,NA,CASSLMTGYYNEQFF,TGTGCCAGCAGTTTAATGACGGGCTATTACAATGAGCAGTTCTTC
TRBV12-3/TRBV12-4,many,TRBJ1-1,NA,CASSLQIHPIREAFF,TGTGCCAGCAGTTTACAGATCCACCCGATCCGTGAAGCTTTCTTT
TRBV11-2,once,TRBJ2-7,NA,CASTLGTTYEQYF,TGTGCCAGCACCCTGGGAACCACCTACGAGCAGTACTTC
TRBV6-5,few,TRBJ2-2,TRBD2,CASSYSPSGRGSGELFF,TGTGCCAGCAGTTACTCGCCTAGCGGGAGGGGGTCCGGGGAGCTGTTTTTT
TRBV28,many,TRBJ2-1,TRBD2,CASSSTSGGGNEQFF,TGTGCCAGCAGTTCTACTAGCGGGGGGGGTAATGAGCAGTTCTTC
TRBV10-3,NA,TRBJ1-1,TRBD1,CAISDRRTGHMNTEAFF,TGTGCCATCAGTGATAGGCGGACAGGGCACATGAACACTGAAGCTTTCTTT
TRBV12-3/TRBV12-4,many,TRBJ2-5,TRBD2,CASSREGVPYQETQYF,TGTGCCAGCAGTCGGGAGGGGGTTCCATACCAAGAGACCCAGTACTTC
TRBV6-2/TRBV6-3,few,TRBJ2-3,TRBD2,CASRPKIPSGRAGYTDTQYF,TGTGCCAGCAGACCCAAAATACCTAGCGGGAGGGCCGGTTACACAGATACGCAGTATTTT
TRBV29-1,NA,TRBJ2-1,TRBD1,CSVDSGRTGGNKQFF,TGCAGCGTTGACTCTGGTCGGACAGGGGGGAATAAGCAGTTCTTC
TRBV6-1,NA,TRBJ2-7,TRBD2,CASSRLGLAGHYEQYF,TGTGCCAGCAGCCGGCTGGGACTAGCGGGACATTACGAGCAGTACTTC
TRBV7-9,NA,TRBJ1-6,TRBD1,CASSYLTGGEINSPLHF,TGTGCCAGCAGCTACCTGACAGGGGGCGAGATTAATTCACCCCTCCACTTT
TRBV11-3,many,TRBJ2-3,TRBD2,CASSLGVTSGEDTQYF,TGTGCCAGCAGCTTAGGAGTGACTAGCGGCGAAGATACGCAGTATTTT